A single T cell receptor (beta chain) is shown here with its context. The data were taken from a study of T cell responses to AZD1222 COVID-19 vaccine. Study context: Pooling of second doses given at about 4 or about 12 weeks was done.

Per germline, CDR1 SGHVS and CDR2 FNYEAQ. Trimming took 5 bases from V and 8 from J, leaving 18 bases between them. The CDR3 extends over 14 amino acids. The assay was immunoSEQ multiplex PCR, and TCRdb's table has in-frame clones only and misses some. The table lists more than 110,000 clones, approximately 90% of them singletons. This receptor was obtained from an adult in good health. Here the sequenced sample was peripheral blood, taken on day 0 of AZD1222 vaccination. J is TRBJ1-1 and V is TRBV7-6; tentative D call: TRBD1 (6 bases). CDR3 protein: CASSAQGGSGEAFF. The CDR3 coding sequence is TGTGCCAGCAGCGCACAGGGAGGGTCGGGCGAAGCTTTCTTT.